The 2 T cell receptor beta chains in this list originate from one sample, sequenced in a study of sequential checkpoint blockade in melanoma. Treatment meaning: randomized to nivolumab then ipilimumab (arm A) or the reverse (arm B). Method: immunoSEQ multiplex PCR; TCRdb's copy keeps in-frame clones and lacks some. The sample yields tens of thousands of clones, approximately 84% seen once. Sequenced material: CD8+ T cells sorted from blood (inferred from file names), taken from a patient given nivolumab and ipilimumab in sequence. Every receptor here comes from a human donor with melanoma.

V usage is TRBV28 and J usage is TRBJ2-7; the match to TRBD1 covers 10 bases. Germline-derived CDR1 and CDR2 are MDHEN and SYDVKM. V gave up 6 bases and J gave up 7 bases; unmatched junction bases: 24. This CDR3 has 19 residues. The CDR3 DNA follows: TGTGCCAGCAGATTTTCCCCAATCAGGACGACAGGGGGCCTCTGGGAGCAGTACTTC. Amino acids: CASRFSPIRTTGGLWEQYF.

The V gene is TRBV4-1, the J gene TRBJ2-7, with 7 bases lining up with TRBD1. Germline-derived CDR1 and CDR2 are MGHRA and YSYEKL. V gave up 3 bases and J gave up 2 bases; unmatched junction bases: 7. The CDR3 is 15 residues long. CDR3 DNA sequence: TGCGCCAGCAGCCAGAACCGGGACAGAGCCTACGAGCAGTACTTC. It encodes CASSQNRDRAYEQYF.